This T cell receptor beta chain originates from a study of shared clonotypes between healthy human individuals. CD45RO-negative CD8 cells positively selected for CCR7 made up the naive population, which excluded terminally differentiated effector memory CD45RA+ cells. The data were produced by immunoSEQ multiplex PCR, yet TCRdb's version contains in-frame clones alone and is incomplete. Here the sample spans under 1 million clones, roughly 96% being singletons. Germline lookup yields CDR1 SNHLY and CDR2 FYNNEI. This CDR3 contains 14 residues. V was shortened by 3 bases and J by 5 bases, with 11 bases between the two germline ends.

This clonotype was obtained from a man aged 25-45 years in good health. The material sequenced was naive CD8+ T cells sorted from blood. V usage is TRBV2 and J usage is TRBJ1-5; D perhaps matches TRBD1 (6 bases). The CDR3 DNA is TGTGCCAGCAGTGATCTGGACAGCGATCAGCCCCAGCATTTT. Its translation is CASSDLDSDQPQHF.